The source of this TCR beta chain is a study of vaccination effects on CD4 cells after COVID-19. The wider study: Sample donation by two convalescent patients took place 16 days and one week before vaccination. General study findings and limits: Late after vaccination, infection- and vaccine-induced clones showed marked clonal contraction.

Using immunoSEQ multiplex PCR, the repertoire was profiled, and TCRdb retains in-frame clones only, with some absent. The table records roughly 27,000 clones, 77% of them present only once. Ahead of sequencing, the ViraFEST assay grew antigen-specific CD4+ T cells using viral peptide pools. After less than 11 days in culture, the CD4+ T cells were isolated. SARS-CoV-2 infected the person between March and December 2020, as confirmed by PCR. It was with about 10 IU/ml IL-2 and 9.5 to 10 ug/ml peptides that 1.8 million or so PBMC per well were cultured. IL-2 medium was substituted for half the medium on days 3 and 7. With regard to this clone: Its antigen is not identified. A junction end diverges from the germline sequence, so it may reflect a read error.

This CDR3 spans 14 amino acids. The germline V gene encodes CDR1 SNHLY and CDR2 FYNNEI. V is TRBV2 and J is TRBJ2-7; 9 bases agree with TRBD1. Sequencing was performed on CD4+ T cells from PBMCs cultured with HCoV-NL63 spike peptides, taken before COVID-19 vaccination. The sequence was obtained from a human donor who had a prior SARS-CoV-2 infection. The CDR3 DNA reads as TGTGCCACCAGTGACAGGGGGAGCTCCTACGAGCAGTACTTC. This sequence encodes CATSDRGSSYEQYF. The full variable domain, rest sourced from reference TRBV2 and TRBJ2-7, is EPEVTQTPSHQVTQMGQEVILRCVPISNHLYFYWYRQILGQKVEFLVSFYNNEISEKSEIFDDQFSVERPDGSNFTLKIRSTKLEDSAMYFCATSDRGSSYEQYFGPGTRLTVT.